This T cell receptor beta chain is drawn from a study of CD8 T cells in Susac syndrome. Broader study findings: Only a relatively small number of individuals were included in the TCR sequencing and HLA analysis.

Per the germline V gene, CDR1 is LGHDT and CDR2 is YNNKEL (reference sequence). Trimming removed 4 bases at V and 2 bases at J, with 5 bases between. The CDR3 runs 12 residues. For this clonotype: Its antigen is as yet unknown.

A quantity of roughly 0.5 to 1 ug RNA underwent reverse transcription using random hexamers. By means of immunoSEQ multiplex PCR, TCR beta CDR3 spanning 54 Vbeta and 13 Jbeta underwent amplification. Using its own MiXCR run on the immunoSEQ multiplex PCR reads, TCRdb lists one record per CDR3 protein. The data contain 200,000 or so distinct CDR3 sequences, more than 90% of them singletons. CD8+ and CD4+ blood T cells underwent TCR beta sequencing. Purification of the CD8+ and CD4+ T cells relied on negative isolation, and TEMRA cells underwent FACS enrichment. The sample was CD4+ T cells from PBMCs. V usage is TRBV3-1 and J usage is TRBJ1-2; D gene uncertain. The origin of this receptor is a human donor with multiple sclerosis. The CDR3 loop reads CASSRENYGYTF. CDR3 bases: TGTGCCAGCAGCCGGGAGAACTATGGCTACACCTTC.